Below, 8 T cell receptor beta chains from the same sample are listed, as sequenced in a study of blood T cell repertoires in COVID-19. Assay used: immunoSEQ multiplex PCR; TCRdb lists only in-frame clones, some missing. The sample records tens of thousands of clones, roughly 85% being singletons. The sample comprised peripheral blood. These receptors were collected from a man aged 55 to 70 with acute or convalescent COVID-19.

The V gene is TRBV12-2, the J gene TRBJ2-7; the table's D call TRBD2 went unverified against the DNA. TRBV12-2 represents a pseudogene. This CDR3 comprises 16 residues. CDR3 sequence: CASRLDGVAGHYEQYF. The CDR3 DNA reads TGTGCAAGTCGCTTAGACGGGGTAGCGGGACACTACGAGCAGTACTTC.

The genes are TRBV7-9 and TRBJ1-1; D perhaps matches TRBD1 (6 bases). Trimming took 7 bases from V and 2 from J, leaving 14 bases between them. Per germline, CDR1 SEHNR and CDR2 FQNEAQ (reference sequence). CDR3 size: 14 residues. This chain's CDR3 is CASTAGAINTEAFF. As DNA, the CDR3 is TGTGCCAGCACCGCAGGGGCGATCAACACTGAAGCTTTCTTT.

This clone was seen just once. The V and J genes are TRBV12-3 or TRBV12-4 and TRBJ2-6; D not resolved. The V end was cut by 2 bases, the J end by 8 bases, with 7 bases between. The CDR3 sequence is 13 residues long. The CDR3 here is CASSLPGSNVLTF. The DNA of the CDR3 is TGTGCCAGCAGTTTACCCGGGTCCAACGTCCTGACTTTC.

The rearrangement links TRBV12-3 or TRBV12-4 to TRBJ2-7; 8 nucleotides match TRBD1. CDR3 length: 13 amino acids. With 5 bases clipped from V and 3 bases from J, the junction kept 3 bases outside the gene matches. The CDR3 spells CASSPGTGYEQYF. The CDR3 DNA sequence: TGTGCCAGCAGTCCTGGGACAGGCTACGAGCAGTACTTC.

The V and J genes are TRBV28 and TRBJ2-3; 8 bases are shared with TRBD2. The germline CDR1 and CDR2 sequences are MDHEN and SYDVKM. The V and J ends lost 10 bases and 5 bases, in that order; junction bases with no gene match: 11. The CDR3 runs to 14 residues. The CDR3 DNA follows: TGTGCCATCGTAGAGAGCGGGAGAGGAGATACGCAGTATTTT. This codes for CAIVESGRGDTQYF.

A single count supports this clone. This chain connects TRBV15 to TRBJ2-1, with a tentative D call TRBD2 (6 bases). Trimming stripped 7 bases from V and 8 bases from J, with 18 bases between. The CDR3 extends over 14 amino acids. CDR1 is LNHNV and CDR2 is YYDKDF in the germline V gene (reference sequence). CDR3: CATKWRAAGDEQFF. CDR3 coding DNA: TGTGCCACCAAATGGAGGGCAGCTGGCGATGAGCAGTTCTTC. Drawing the rest from reference TRBV15 and TRBJ2-1, the complete variable domain is DAMVIQNPRYQVTQFGKPVTLSCSQTLNHNVMYWYQQKSSQAPKLLFHYYDKDFNNEADTPDNFQSRRPNTSFCFLDIRSPGLGDTAMYLCATKWRAAGDEQFFGPGTRLTVL.

This chain uses TRBV5-1 with TRBJ2-6; a possible D gene is TRBD1 (6 bases). This CDR3 region has 16 residues. Germline CDR1 and CDR2: SGHRS and YFSETQ. Trimming cost V 1 base and J 4 bases, with 12 bases left between them. The CDR3 loop is CASSLNTGHGANVLTF. CDR3 DNA: TGCGCCAGCAGCTTGAACACAGGGCACGGGGCCAACGTCCTGACTTTC.

This chain connects TRBV5-4 to TRBJ1-5; 9 bases align to TRBD1. The J segment lost 4 bases and the V segment lost 3 bases, leaving 11 bases of the junction unmatched. The CDR3 sequence is 17 residues long. Germline lookup yields CDR1 SGHNT and CDR2 YYREEE (reference sequence). The CDR3 loop reads CASSSTTGQGVNQPQHF. The CDR3 DNA reads as TGTGCCAGCAGCTCCACTACGGGACAGGGTGTTAATCAGCCCCAGCATTTT.